Listed below are T cell receptor beta chains from one sample, sequenced in a study of cytomegalovirus exposure and HLA in healthy donors. Sequencing used immunoSEQ multiplex PCR; TCRdb keeps in-frame clones, though not all of them. The profile shows approximately 110,000 clones, approximately 80% of them singletons. The sequencing input was PBMCs. The receptors were gathered from a man aged 45 to 65 in good health and CMV-seronegative. Each CDR3 is given with its conserved first and last residue. A D gene is named only where the DNA matches it firmly.

>16|TRBD1|TRBV7-2
CASSLAGDSYAYEQYF
>14|.|TRBV28
CASSILDSASSLHF
>15|.|TRBV5-4
CASSRTPTRFNEQFF
>14|.|TRBV5-5
CASSYQVGGTEAFF
>14|.|TRBV7-8
CASSQRSYDYEQYF
>12|.|TRBV29-1
CSVVSSADEQFF
>14|.|TRBV5-1
CASSLGDNTYEQYF
>13|.|TRBV5-1
CASSLVVGGELFF
>15|.|TRBV7-3
CASSLQGKIGNTIYF
>13|.|TRBV15
CATSRELFYEQYF
>16|.|TRBV5-1
CASSLRTGDSYNEQFF
>17|TRBD2|TRBV7-2
CASSLVSGLGGYNEQFF
>15|.|TRBV19
CASSPGRPNNSPLHF
>13|.|TRBV5-6
CASSLGAPYEQYF